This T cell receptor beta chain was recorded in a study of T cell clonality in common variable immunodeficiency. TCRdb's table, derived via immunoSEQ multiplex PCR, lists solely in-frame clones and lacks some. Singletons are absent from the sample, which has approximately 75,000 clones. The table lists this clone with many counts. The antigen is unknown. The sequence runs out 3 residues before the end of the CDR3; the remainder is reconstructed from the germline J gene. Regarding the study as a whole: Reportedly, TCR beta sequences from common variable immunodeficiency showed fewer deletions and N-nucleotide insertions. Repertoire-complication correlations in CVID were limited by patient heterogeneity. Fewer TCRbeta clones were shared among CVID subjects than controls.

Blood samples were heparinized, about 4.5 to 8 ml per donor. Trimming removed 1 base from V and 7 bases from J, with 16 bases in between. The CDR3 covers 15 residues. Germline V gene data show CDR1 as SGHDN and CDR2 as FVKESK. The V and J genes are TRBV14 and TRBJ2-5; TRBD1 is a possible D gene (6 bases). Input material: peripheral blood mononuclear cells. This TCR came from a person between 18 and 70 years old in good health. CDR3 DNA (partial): TGTGCCAGCAGCCAAGCCTACAGGGCAAGAGCGACC. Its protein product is CASSQAYRARAT. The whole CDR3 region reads CASSQAYRARATQYF.